The 29 T cell receptor beta chains listed next were all sequenced from one sample in a study of T-cell reconstitution after alpha-beta-depleted transplantation in children (dated by TCRdb to 2016 to 2017). Library creation used PCR. The reads were generated on an Illumina HiSeq 2500. Molecular barcoding was employed in the preparation of TCR libraries, with unique molecular identifiers being used to normalize TCRbeta repertoire quantification. The public reads were quality trimmed at Q25 with fastp and then assembled into clones with MiXCR by TCRdb, keeping productive beta chains. All rows with the same CDR3 protein become a single entry with the most common DNA and genes. This sample lists roughly 50,000 distinct CDR3 sequences; roughly 45% were detected once. The ten largest clonotypes hold nearly 98% of the sample. Per the publication, the treatment or condition label means: allogeneic hematopoietic cell transplantation with graft depleted of TCRalphabeta T cells and CD19 B cells.

This specimen consisted of PBMCs, mostly from graft donor cells, obtained 360 days after TCRalphabeta/CD19-depleted stem cell transplant. The receptors come from a male patient aged 10 to 17 who had a stem cell transplant for acute lymphoblastic leukemia, so the T cells may come from the graft donor.

This clonotype was detected only a few times. The chain has TRBV9 and TRBJ2-1, with a weak D call TRBD2 (6 bases). Per the germline V gene, CDR1 is SGDLS and CDR2 is YYNGEE. The CDR3 sequence is 13 residues long. Trimming took off 0 bases at V and 7 bases at J, with 8 bases between the two ends. The CDR3 region is CASSVDGSNEQFF. CDR3 DNA: TGTGCCAGCAGCGTAGACGGGAGTAATGAGCAGTTCTTC.

The V call is TRBV29-1, the J call TRBJ2-1; D is possibly TRBD2 (6 bases). V was pared by 6 bases and J by 6 bases, with 21 bases between. Per the germline V gene, CDR1 is SQVTM and CDR2 is ANQGSEA. There are 15 residues in the CDR3. The CDR3 reads CSVAEGISSANEQFF. CDR3 bases: TGCAGCGTCGCCGAGGGGATTTCTAGCGCCAATGAGCAGTTCTTC.

The CDR3: CAARDRGKGINEQFF. In DNA, the CDR3 is TGTGCCGCTCGGGACAGGGGGAAAGGAATCAATGAGCAGTTCTTC. This chain connects TRBV10-3 to TRBJ2-1, with TRBD1 matching 11 bases. The trim removed 11 bases at V and 6 bases at J, leaving 12 bases unmatched. The CDR3 extends over 15 amino acids. Germline CDR1 is ENHRY and CDR2 is SYGVKD.

This sequence joins TRBV4-3 and TRBJ2-7, with TRBD1 matching over 9 bases. This CDR3 comprises 14 residues. V shed 6 bases, J shed 0 bases, and the junction held 3 bases outside the gene matches. Germline values: CDR1 LGHNA, CDR2 YSLEER. The DNA for the CDR3 is TGCGCCAGCAGTCGGGACAGGGCCTCCTACGAGCAGTACTTC. This gives the protein CASSRDRASYEQYF.

The chain couples TRBV12-3 or TRBV12-4 to TRBJ2-3; D remains unclear. This CDR3 is 13 amino acids long. The V gene lost 3 bases and the J gene lost 3 bases, with 7 bases spanning the gap. In nucleotides, the CDR3 is TGTGCCAGCAGTTTTGATCGGACAGATACGCAGTATTTT. Protein: CASSFDRTDTQYF.

The chain combines TRBV6-1 with TRBJ1-5, with D maybe TRBD1 (6 bases). CDR1 is MNHNS, CDR2 SASEGT, per germline. The CDR3 is 15 residues long. V dropped 8 bases and J dropped 0 bases, with 14 bases sitting between them. The CDR3 sequence: CASGLYRASNQPQHF. Here the CDR3 DNA reads TGTGCCAGCGGTCTCTACAGGGCTAGCAATCAGCCCCAGCATTTT.

The chain employs TRBV5-6 and TRBJ1-1; tentatively, D is TRBD1 (6 bases). This CDR3 region has 14 residues. The ends were cut back, 2 bases at V and 1 base at J, with 9 bases in the middle. Germline-derived CDR1 and CDR2 are SGHDT and YYEEEE. CDR3 DNA: TGTGCCAGCAGCTTTGTGACAGGGAACACTGAAGCTTTCTTT. This encodes CASSFVTGNTEAFF.

The chain links TRBV29-1 to TRBJ2-2; D might be TRBD2 (6 bases). The V gene's germline CDR1 is SQVTM and CDR2 ANQGSEA. This CDR3 is built from 14 residues. Trimming stripped 5 bases from V and 7 bases from J, with 17 bases between. The CDR3 reads CSVTAVAGSGELFF. In nucleotides, the CDR3 is TGCAGCGTTACCGCGGTAGCCGGGAGCGGGGAGCTGTTTTTT.

The chain carries TRBV18 and TRBJ1-1; D gene ambiguous. V lost 2 bases, J lost 2 bases, and 9 bases lay in between. This CDR3 is built from 14 residues. Germline CDR1 reads KGHSH; CDR2 reads LQKENI. The CDR3: CASSPKNRNTEAFF. CDR3 nucleotide sequence: TGTGCCAGCTCACCAAAGAACAGAAACACTGAAGCTTTCTTT.

This clonotype was picked up a small number of times. The rearrangement links TRBV12-3 or TRBV12-4 to TRBJ2-7; possibly TRBD1 or TRBD2 for D (5 bases each). V was pared by 2 bases and J by 2 bases, with 7 bases between. The CDR3 runs 13 residues. Written as DNA, the CDR3 is TGTGCCAGCAGTTTACGGGGCCCCTACGAGCAGTACTTC. As protein: CASSLRGPYEQYF.

This rearrangement joins TRBV20-1 to TRBJ2-2, with a weak D call TRBD2 (5 bases). The CDR3 is made up of 13 amino acids. Germline values: CDR1 DFQATT, CDR2 SNEGSKA (reference sequence). The V gene lost 6 bases and the J gene lost 2 bases, with 10 bases spanning the gap. CDR3 residues: CSAEAANTGELFF. The CDR3 DNA follows: TGCAGTGCCGAAGCGGCTAACACCGGGGAGCTGTTTTTT.

This clonotype was recorded only once. The rearrangement links TRBV12-3 or TRBV12-4 to TRBJ2-6; 9 bases are a match to TRBD1. The CDR3 length is 16 residues. The V segment lost 5 bases and the J segment 4 bases; nucleotides outside the gene matches: 6. CDR3 region: CASSPTGGAGANVLTF. CDR3 nucleotides: TGTGCCAGCAGTCCCACAGGGGGCGCCGGGGCCAACGTCCTGACTTTC.

On this clonotype itself: One end of the junction varies from germline; a read error may be responsible. The J gene is TRBJ1-5, the V gene TRBV20-1, with a weak D call TRBD1 (6 bases). The CDR3 extends over 14 amino acids. Germline V gives CDR1 DFQATT, CDR2 SNEGSKA (reference sequence). This chain's CDR3 is CSASSTGPNQPRHF. Written as DNA, the CDR3 is TGCAGTGCTTCAAGTACAGGGCCCAATCAGCCCCGGCATTTT.

This rearrangement joins TRBV7-9 to TRBJ2-5; D unresolved. The CDR3 is 13 residues long. V was shortened by 5 bases and J by 4 bases, with 11 bases between the two germline ends. Germline assignment: CDR1 SEHNR and CDR2 FQNEAQ (reference sequence). The CDR3 bases are TGTGCCAGCAGCGACGCCTGGGGAGAGACCCAGTACTTC. Its translation is CASSDAWGETQYF.

This clonotype turned up a few times. The rearrangement joins TRBV5-6 to TRBJ1-1, with D hard to call. Trimming left V 2 bases short and J 4 bases short, with 9 bases between. The CDR3 length is 13 residues. Looked up from germline, CDR1 is SGHDT and CDR2 is YYEEEE. The CDR3 reads CASSFGASTEAFF. CDR3 nucleotide sequence: TGTGCCAGCAGCTTTGGAGCGAGCACTGAAGCTTTCTTT.

The chain employs TRBV27 and TRBJ2-6; TRBD1 or TRBD2 may be the D gene (5 bases each). The CDR3 is 17 amino acids. Germline assignment: CDR1 MNHEY and CDR2 SMNVEV (reference sequence). Trimming cost V 1 base and J 1 base, with 11 bases left between them. The CDR3 sequence: CASSLWGSGSGANVLTF. For the CDR3, the DNA is TGTGCCAGCAGTTTATGGGGGTCAGGGTCTGGGGCCAACGTCCTGACTTTC.

This rearrangement joins TRBV4-1 to TRBJ2-7; maybe TRBD1 (5 bases). Germline V CDR1 and CDR2: MGHRA, YSYEKL. The length of the CDR3 is 15 residues. V was cut by 1 base and J by 3 bases, with 13 bases left in between. This chain's CDR3 is CASSQVPGQIYEQYF. CDR3 DNA sequence: TGCGCCAGCAGCCAAGTGCCAGGGCAGATCTACGAGCAGTACTTC.

This chain uses TRBV6-1 with TRBJ2-1; D is uncertain. This CDR3 region has 15 residues. V dropped 6 bases and J dropped 0 bases, with 12 bases sitting between them. Germline V gives CDR1 MNHNS, CDR2 SASEGT. The CDR3 DNA follows: TGTGCCAGCAGCGCAAACCCGAGCTCCTACAATGAGCAGTTCTTC. Translating it yields CASSANPSSYNEQFF.

This sequence joins TRBV12-3 or TRBV12-4 and TRBJ2-4; TRBD2 might be the D (6 bases). Trimming took off 6 bases at V and 7 bases at J, with 10 bases between the two ends. The CDR3 consists of 12 residues. The CDR3 nucleotides are TGTGCCAGCAGGGGGGGAGGCAACATTCAGTACTTC. Encoded protein: CASRGGGNIQYF.

This chain joins TRBV7-6 and TRBJ2-1, with 8 bases matching TRBD2. J was trimmed by 7 bases and V by 7 bases; bases with no gene match: 12. There are 15 residues in the CDR3. From germline, CDR1 is SGHVS and CDR2 FNYEAQ. CDR3 sequence reads: CASTPVTAGGNEQFF. CDR3 DNA sequence: TGTGCCAGCACCCCCGTAACGGCGGGAGGAAATGAGCAGTTCTTC. The full variable domain, its missing parts supplied by reference TRBV7-6 and TRBJ2-1, is GAGVSQSPRYKVTKRGQDVALRCDPISGHVSLYWYRQALGQGPEFLTYFNYEAQQDKSGLPNDRFSAERPEGSISTLTIQRTEQRDSAMYRCASTPVTAGGNEQFFGPGTRLTVL.

The chain couples TRBV27 to TRBJ2-5; D gene unclear. V was shortened by 0 bases and J by 7 bases, with 6 bases between the two germline ends. Looked up from germline, CDR1 is MNHEY and CDR2 is SMNVEV (reference sequence). The CDR3 has 12 residues. CDR3 in amino acids: CASSLSTGTQYF. CDR3 DNA: TGTGCCAGCAGTTTATCGACGGGGACCCAGTACTTC.

This clonotype has only a few counts. The chain couples TRBV12-3 or TRBV12-4 to TRBJ2-2; no reliable D call. Trimming removed 5 bases at V and 5 bases at J, with 6 bases between. The CDR3 covers 12 residues. CDR3: CASSPFTGELFF. As DNA, the CDR3 is TGTGCCAGCAGTCCCTTTACCGGGGAGCTGTTTTTT.

The chain joins TRBV6-5 to TRBJ1-3; a weak D match, TRBD1 (5 bases). From germline, CDR1 is MNHEY and CDR2 SVGAGI. The CDR3 extends over 17 amino acids. The V and J ends lost 0 bases and 0 bases respectively, with 12 bases between them. The CDR3 DNA is TGTGCCAGCAGTTACTCGTCCAAAAGGGGCTCTGGAAACACCATATATTTT. Translating it yields CASSYSSKRGSGNTIYF.

The chain links TRBV12-3 or TRBV12-4 to TRBJ2-3; no firm D call. The CDR3 sequence is 13 residues long. V gave up 5 bases and J gave up 4 bases, with 10 bases separating them. The CDR3 region has the DNA TGTGCCAGCAGTACCTACAATTCAGATACGCAGTATTTT. Encoded protein: CASSTYNSDTQYF.

This clonotype was detected only a few times. The V call is TRBV14, the J call TRBJ2-7; 8 positions agree with TRBD1. The CDR3 has 15 amino acids. CDR1 and CDR2 (germline): SGHDN, FVKESK. V lost 0 bases and J lost 2; bases outside the gene matches: 3. The CDR3 sequence is CASSQDDRGAYEQYF. The CDR3 nucleotides read TGTGCCAGCAGCCAAGATGACAGGGGCGCCTACGAGCAGTACTTC. The full variable domain, in which reference TRBV14 and TRBJ2-7 provide the parts outside the CDR3, is EAGVTQFPSHSVIEKGQTVTLRCDPISGHDNLYWYRRVMGKEIKFLLHFVKESKQDESGMPNNRFLAERTGGTYSTLKVQPAELEDSGVYFCASSQDDRGAYEQYFGPGTRLTVT.

CDR3 loop: CASSRIDRDYEQYF. Written as DNA, the CDR3 is TGCGCCAGCAGCCGGATTGACAGGGACTACGAGCAGTACTTC. The V and J genes are TRBV5-1 and TRBJ2-7; TRBD1 agrees at 7 bases. The CDR3 consists of 14 residues. V lost 4 bases, J lost 3 bases, and 7 bases stayed unmatched. Per the germline V gene, CDR1 is SGHRS and CDR2 is YFSETQ.

This clonotype has just a few counts. The V gene is TRBV12-3 or TRBV12-4, the J gene TRBJ1-1; D remains unclear. V was pared by 4 bases and J by 7 bases, with 7 bases between. The CDR3 extends over 11 amino acids. The DNA for the CDR3 is TGTGCCAGCAGTTCTGGTCGTGAAGCTTTCTTT. Its translation: CASSSGREAFF.

The chain uses TRBV7-8 and TRBJ2-7; D is ambiguous. Germline assignment: CDR1 SGHVS and CDR2 FQNEAQ. This CDR3 spans 13 amino acids. Trimming cost V 4 bases and J 6 bases, with 13 bases left between them. The DNA of the CDR3 is TGTGCCAGCAGCTCCCTAGTTGCTGGCGAGCAGTACTTC. This sequence encodes CASSSLVAGEQYF.

In its sample, this clonotype was seen once. V usage is TRBV2 and J usage is TRBJ2-3, with 7 positions matching TRBD2. CDR1 SNHLY and CDR2 FYNNEI come from the germline V gene. This CDR3 is built from 14 residues. Trimming cost V 5 bases and J 4 bases; bases outside gene matches: 6. The CDR3: CASSLGEGSDTQYF. The CDR3 nucleotides are TGTGCCAGCAGTCTCGGGGAGGGTTCAGATACGCAGTATTTT.